The present entry profiles one T cell receptor beta chain with its context. The same CDR3 can be traced to other DNA sequences in this sample. The data stem from a study of CD8+ T cells in alopecia areata. In the study overall: The drug, oral tofacitinib, was given to treated patients at 5 to 10 mg twice daily.

RNA, once extracted, was reverse transcribed into cDNA for use as the sequencing template. The assay was immunoSEQ multiplex PCR, and TCRdb's table has in-frame clones only and misses some. Of more than 200,000 clones in the sample, 67% were seen once. Lesional scalp tissue (obtained by punch biopsy) and peripheral blood were collected from alopecia areata patients. V lost 0 bases and J lost 1, with 3 bases in between. The CDR3 loop spans 13 amino acids. The germline V gene encodes CDR1 SGHRS and CDR2 YFSETQ. The sequencing here drew on CD4+ T cells sorted from blood, taken at week 0. This TCR came from a human donor with alopecia areata. This sequence joins TRBV5-1 and TRBJ2-3, with no clear D. CDR3 coding DNA: TGCGCCAGCAGCTTGGGCGGCACAGATACGCAGTATTTT. Amino acids: CASSLGGTDTQYF.